This record concerns one TCR beta chain sequence. The target antigen is unknown. The sample originates from a study of shared clonotypes between healthy human individuals. In the study overall: Three plates were used per donor for CD4 naive, three for CD4 memory, two for CD8 naive and one for CD8 memory.

From germline, CDR1 is SEHNR and CDR2 FQNEAQ (reference sequence). Trimming removed 3 bases from V and 10 bases from J, with 13 bases in between. This CDR3 has 13 amino acids. Donors were healthy HIV-negative adults without recently reported acute infections or vaccinations. Clones were read by immunoSEQ multiplex PCR, and TCRdb kept only the in-frame ones, dropping some. Here the sample spans 230,000 or so clones, 60% to 80% being singletons. Study results and limitations: Naive subsets generally had larger estimated richness than memory subsets. Only blood was sampled; tissue repertoires likely differ.

The TCR was taken from a man aged 25-45 years in good health. Sequencing used memory CD4+ T cells sorted from blood. Subset defined: CD45RA-negative fraction. This sequence joins TRBV7-9 and TRBJ2-1, with D possibly being TRBD2 (5 bases). The CDR3 DNA reads TGTGCCAGCAGCTTTCTTGTGGGAGCCGAGCAGTTCTTC. It encodes CASSFLVGAEQFF.